The rows below give T cell receptor beta chains drawn from one sample of a study of cytotoxic CD8 clonotypes in ibrutinib-treated CLL. Assay used: immunoSEQ multiplex PCR; TCRdb lists only in-frame clones, some missing. The sample contains around 160,000 clones, roughly 77% of which appear only once. Source: PBMCs, taken after 12 months of ibrutinib treatment. All receptors come from a human donor with chronic lymphocytic leukemia. Both conserved end residues are part of each CDR3. Rows may omit the clone size; those that give it use once, few, many or a size class.

TRBJ1-2	TRBV7-2	-	CASRYDRGNGYTF
TRBJ2-5	TRBV7-9	-	CASSLGATGGAETQYF
TRBJ2-7	TRBV21-1	-	CASSKVFLAPYEQYF
TRBJ2-3	TRBV15	-	CATSRAVRAGVTDTQYF
TRBJ1-1	TRBV6-1	-	CATKRGGLSEAFF
TRBJ2-5	TRBV7-3	-	CASSSTGVLETQYF
TRBJ1-3	TRBV18	-	CASSPPPLVAGNTIYF
TRBJ2-7	TRBV28	-	CASRPREGFYEQYF
TRBJ2-1	TRBV7-3	-	CASSLSSRGGQFF
TRBJ2-7	TRBV7-3	-	CASSLDGSPYEQYF
TRBJ2-7	TRBV7-2	-	CASSFSPAQGYEQYF
TRBJ2-7	TRBV7-9	-	CASRRTSGGIYEQYF
TRBJ2-2	TRBV6-1	-	CASTLDRDTGELFF
TRBJ1-2	TRBV18	-	CASSPAMSYGYTF
TRBJ1-1	TRBV4-3	-	CASSHGTGGTEAFF
TRBJ2-1	TRBV5-1	-	CASSLGRTSGLNEQFF
TRBJ2-3	TRBV6-4	-	CASGEQGGDTQYF
TRBJ1-1	TRBV28	once	CASRGEYGSHTEAFF
TRBJ1-1	TRBV19	-	CASSIHARLNTEAFF
TRBJ1-1	TRBV5-1	-	CASSLSFSARNTEAFF
TRBJ2-1	TRBV2	once	CASSEASVGFF